The present TCR beta chain was sequenced within a study of cytomegalovirus exposure and HLA in healthy donors. Donors in the study were healthy people who gave bone marrow. CDR1 SGHRS and CDR2 YFSETQ come from the germline V gene. CDR3 length equals 14 residues. The V segment lost 3 bases and the J segment 8 bases; nucleotides outside the gene matches: 6. The PCR was carried out with 60 Vbeta primers and 13 Jbeta primers. TCRdb's table, derived via immunoSEQ multiplex PCR, lists solely in-frame clones and lacks some. The sample consists of around 150,000 clones, approximately 85% of them appearing once.

The sequence was obtained from a man in his late teens or twenties in good health and CMV-seropositive. Material: PBMCs. The gene calls are TRBV5-1 and TRBJ2-2; 8 positions agree with TRBD1. The CDR3 DNA follows: TGCGCCAGCAGCTACAGGGGGGCCCAAGGGGAGCTGTTTTTT. Residues: CASSYRGAQGELFF.